Included here is one T cell receptor (beta chain) sequence, with context. Its antigen is unidentified. This PCR relied on a set of 60 Vbeta primers and 13 Jbeta primers. TCRdb keeps only in-frame clones here, not all; method: immunoSEQ multiplex PCR. The table has about 41,000 clones, approximately 81% seen once. The data derive from a study of cytomegalovirus exposure and HLA in healthy donors. Study-wide findings and caveats: The authors confirmed in vitro that three CMV-associated chains were specific for CMV antigens. Prior analysis indicated that the majority of TCR beta V segments exhibited productivity approximately 87% or approximately 30% of the time. DRB1 had the most TCR associations and HLA-C the fewest, a later analysis found, with rates varying by HLA locus.

The TCR was taken from a man aged 50-60 years in good health and CMV-seronegative. The specimen was PBMCs.

CDR3: CAISSPGQGAIGSRETQYF. CDR3 DNA: TGTGCCATCAGTTCCCCGGGACAGGGGGCTATCGGGTCCCGGGAGACCCAGTACTTC. V usage is TRBV10-3 and J usage is TRBJ2-5; 12 nucleotides match TRBD1. After removal of 5 bases from V and 5 bases from J, the junction contained 18 bases not matched to a gene. CDR3 length: 19 residues. Per germline, CDR1 ENHRY and CDR2 SYGVKD.